This TCR beta chain appears in the sequencing data of a study of cytomegalovirus exposure and HLA in healthy donors. General study results and limits: Prior analysis indicated that the majority of TCR beta V segments exhibited productivity approximately 87% or approximately 30% of the time.

Concerning this clone itself: Its antigen is not identified.

This CDR3 has 14 amino acids. V lost 6 bases to trimming and J lost 3 bases, with 15 bases between them. Looked up from germline, CDR1 is MNHEY and CDR2 is SMNVEV (reference sequence). PCR employed 60 Vbeta and 13 Jbeta primers. Sequencing used immunoSEQ multiplex PCR; TCRdb keeps in-frame clones, though not all of them. The repertoire includes 100,000 to 150,000 clones, 78% of them detected once, and about 11% sits in the top ten. The chain carries TRBV27 and TRBJ2-7; the D gene is possibly TRBD1 (6 bases). Sequencing used PBMCs. The receptor comes from a man aged 25 to 40 in good health and CMV-seropositive. The CDR3 sequence: CASRPRGRGYEQYF. For the CDR3, the DNA is TGTGCCAGCAGACCCCGAGGCAGGGGCTACGAGCAGTACTTC.